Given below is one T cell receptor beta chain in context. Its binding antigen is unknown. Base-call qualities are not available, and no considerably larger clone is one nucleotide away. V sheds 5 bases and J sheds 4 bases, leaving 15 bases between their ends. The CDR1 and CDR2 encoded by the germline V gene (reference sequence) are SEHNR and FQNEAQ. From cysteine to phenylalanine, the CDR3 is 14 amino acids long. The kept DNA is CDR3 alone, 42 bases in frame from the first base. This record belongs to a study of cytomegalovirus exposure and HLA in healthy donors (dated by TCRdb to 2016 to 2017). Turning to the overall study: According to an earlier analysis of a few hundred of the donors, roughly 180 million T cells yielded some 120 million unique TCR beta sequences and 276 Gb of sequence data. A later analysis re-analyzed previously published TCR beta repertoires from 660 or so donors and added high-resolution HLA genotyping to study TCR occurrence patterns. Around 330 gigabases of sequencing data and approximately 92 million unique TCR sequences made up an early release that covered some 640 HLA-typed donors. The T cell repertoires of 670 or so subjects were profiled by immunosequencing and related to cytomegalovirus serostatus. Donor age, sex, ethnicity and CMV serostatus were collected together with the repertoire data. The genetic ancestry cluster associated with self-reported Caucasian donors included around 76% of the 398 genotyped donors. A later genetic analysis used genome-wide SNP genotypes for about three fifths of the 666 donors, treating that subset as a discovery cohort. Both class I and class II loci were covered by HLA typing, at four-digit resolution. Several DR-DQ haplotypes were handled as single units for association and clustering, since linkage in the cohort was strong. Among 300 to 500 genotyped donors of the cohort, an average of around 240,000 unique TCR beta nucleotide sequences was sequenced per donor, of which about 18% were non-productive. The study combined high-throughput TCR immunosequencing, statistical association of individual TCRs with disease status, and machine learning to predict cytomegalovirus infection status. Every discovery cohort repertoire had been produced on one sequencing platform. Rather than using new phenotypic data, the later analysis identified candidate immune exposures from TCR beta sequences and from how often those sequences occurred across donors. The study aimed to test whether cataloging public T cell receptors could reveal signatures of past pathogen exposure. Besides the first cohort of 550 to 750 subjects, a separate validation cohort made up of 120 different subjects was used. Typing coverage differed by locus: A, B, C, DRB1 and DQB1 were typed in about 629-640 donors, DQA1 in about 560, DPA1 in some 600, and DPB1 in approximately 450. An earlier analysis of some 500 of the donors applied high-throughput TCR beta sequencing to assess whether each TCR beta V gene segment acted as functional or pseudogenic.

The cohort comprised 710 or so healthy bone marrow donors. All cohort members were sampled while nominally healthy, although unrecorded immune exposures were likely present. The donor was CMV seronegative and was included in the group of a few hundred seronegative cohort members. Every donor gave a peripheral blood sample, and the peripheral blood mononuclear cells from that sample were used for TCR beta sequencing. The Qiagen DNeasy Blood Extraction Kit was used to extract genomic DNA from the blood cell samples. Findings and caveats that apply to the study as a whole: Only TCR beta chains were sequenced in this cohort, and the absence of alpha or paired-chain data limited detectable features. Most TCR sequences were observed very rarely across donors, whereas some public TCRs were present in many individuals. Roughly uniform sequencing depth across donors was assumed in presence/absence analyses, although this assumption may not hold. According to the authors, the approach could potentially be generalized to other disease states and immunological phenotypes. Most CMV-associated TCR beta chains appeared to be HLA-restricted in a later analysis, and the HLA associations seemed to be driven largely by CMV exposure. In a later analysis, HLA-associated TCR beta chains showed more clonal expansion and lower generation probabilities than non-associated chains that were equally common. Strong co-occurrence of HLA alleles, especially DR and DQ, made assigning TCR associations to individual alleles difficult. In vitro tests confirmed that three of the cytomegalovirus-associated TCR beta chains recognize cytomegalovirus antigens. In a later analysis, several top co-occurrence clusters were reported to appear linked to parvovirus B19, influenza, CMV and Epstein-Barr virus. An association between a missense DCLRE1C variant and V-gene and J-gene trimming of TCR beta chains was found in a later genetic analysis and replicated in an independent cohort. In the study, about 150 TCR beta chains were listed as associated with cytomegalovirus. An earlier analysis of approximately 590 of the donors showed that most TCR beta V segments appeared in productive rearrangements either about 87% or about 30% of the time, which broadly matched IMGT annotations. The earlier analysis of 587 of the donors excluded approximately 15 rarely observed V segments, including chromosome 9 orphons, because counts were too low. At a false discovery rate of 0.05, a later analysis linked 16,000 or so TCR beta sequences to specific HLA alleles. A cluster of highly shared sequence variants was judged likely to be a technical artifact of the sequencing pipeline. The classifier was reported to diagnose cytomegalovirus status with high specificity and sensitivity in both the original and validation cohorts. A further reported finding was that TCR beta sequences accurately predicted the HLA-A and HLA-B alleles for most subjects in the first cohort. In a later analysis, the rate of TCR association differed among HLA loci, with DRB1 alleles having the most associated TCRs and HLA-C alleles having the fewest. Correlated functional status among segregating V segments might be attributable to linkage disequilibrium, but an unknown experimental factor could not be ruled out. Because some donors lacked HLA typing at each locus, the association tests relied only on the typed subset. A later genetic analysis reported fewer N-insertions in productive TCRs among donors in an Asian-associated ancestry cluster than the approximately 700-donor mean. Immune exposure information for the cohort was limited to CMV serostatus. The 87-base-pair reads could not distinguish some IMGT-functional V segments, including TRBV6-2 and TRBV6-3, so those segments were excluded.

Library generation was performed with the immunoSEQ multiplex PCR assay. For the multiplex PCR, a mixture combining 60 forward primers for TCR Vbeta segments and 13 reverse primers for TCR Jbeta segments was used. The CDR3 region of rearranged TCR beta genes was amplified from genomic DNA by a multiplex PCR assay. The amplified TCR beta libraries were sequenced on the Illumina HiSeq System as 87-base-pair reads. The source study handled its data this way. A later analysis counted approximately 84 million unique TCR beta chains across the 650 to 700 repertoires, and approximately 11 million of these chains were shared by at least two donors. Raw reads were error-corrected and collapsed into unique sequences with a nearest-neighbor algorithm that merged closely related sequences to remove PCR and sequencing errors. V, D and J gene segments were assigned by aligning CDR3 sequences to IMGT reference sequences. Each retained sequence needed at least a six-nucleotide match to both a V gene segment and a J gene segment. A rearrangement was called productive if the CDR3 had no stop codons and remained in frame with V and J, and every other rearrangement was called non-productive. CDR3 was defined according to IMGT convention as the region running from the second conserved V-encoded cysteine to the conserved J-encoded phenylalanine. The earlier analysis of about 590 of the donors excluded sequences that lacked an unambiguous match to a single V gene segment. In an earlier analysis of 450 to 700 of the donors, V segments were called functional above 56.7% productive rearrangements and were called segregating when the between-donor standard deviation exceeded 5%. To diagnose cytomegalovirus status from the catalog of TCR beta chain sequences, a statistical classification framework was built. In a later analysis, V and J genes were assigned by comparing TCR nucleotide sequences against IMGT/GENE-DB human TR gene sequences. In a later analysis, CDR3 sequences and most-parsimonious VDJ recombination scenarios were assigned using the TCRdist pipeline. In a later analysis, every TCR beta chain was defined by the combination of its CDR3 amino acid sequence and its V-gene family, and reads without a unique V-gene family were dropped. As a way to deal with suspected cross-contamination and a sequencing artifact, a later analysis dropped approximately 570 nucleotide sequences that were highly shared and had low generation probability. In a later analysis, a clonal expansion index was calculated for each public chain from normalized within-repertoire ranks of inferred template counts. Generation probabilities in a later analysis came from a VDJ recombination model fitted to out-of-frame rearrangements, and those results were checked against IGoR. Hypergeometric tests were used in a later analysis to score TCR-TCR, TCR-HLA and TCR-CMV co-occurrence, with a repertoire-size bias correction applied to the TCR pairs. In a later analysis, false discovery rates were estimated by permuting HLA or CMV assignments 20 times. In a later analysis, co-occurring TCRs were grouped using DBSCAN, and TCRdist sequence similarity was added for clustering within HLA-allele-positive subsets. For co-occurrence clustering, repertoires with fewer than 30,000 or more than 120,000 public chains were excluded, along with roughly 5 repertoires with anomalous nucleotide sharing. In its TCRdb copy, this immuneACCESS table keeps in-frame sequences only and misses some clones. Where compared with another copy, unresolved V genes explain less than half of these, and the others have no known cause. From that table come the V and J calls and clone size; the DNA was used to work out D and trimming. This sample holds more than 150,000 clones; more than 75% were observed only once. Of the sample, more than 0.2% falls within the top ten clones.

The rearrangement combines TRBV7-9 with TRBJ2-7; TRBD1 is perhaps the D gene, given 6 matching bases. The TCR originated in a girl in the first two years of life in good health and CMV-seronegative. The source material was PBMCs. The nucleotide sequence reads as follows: TGTGCCAGCAGCCCCCCACAGGGCCCGTACGAGCAGTACTTC. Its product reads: CASSPPQGPYEQYF.